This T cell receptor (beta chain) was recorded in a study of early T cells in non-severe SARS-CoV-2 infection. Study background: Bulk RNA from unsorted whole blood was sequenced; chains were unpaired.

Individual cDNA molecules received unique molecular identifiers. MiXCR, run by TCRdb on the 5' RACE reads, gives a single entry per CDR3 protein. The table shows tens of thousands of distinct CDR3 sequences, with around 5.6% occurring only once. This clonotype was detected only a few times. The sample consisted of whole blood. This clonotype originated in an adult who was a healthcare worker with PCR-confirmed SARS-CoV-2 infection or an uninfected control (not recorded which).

CDR3 region: CASSEAWSGSQEQYF. CDR3 in DNA: TGTGCCAGCAGTGAAGCTTGGTCCGGGAGTCAGGAGCAGTACTTC. The chain uses TRBV2 and TRBJ2-7; maybe TRBD2 (6 bases). V shed 0 bases and J shed 7 bases, with 16 bases lying between them. The CDR3 is 15 amino acids. Germline V gene sequence: CDR1 SNHLY, CDR2 FYNNEI.